The rows below give T cell receptor beta chains drawn from one sample of a study of blood T cell repertoires in COVID-19. Assay used: immunoSEQ multiplex PCR; TCRdb lists only in-frame clones, some missing. The profile shows 200,000 to 300,000 clones, approximately 80% of them singletons. Sequenced: peripheral blood. These receptors all come from a man aged 40-49 years with acute or convalescent COVID-19. The CDR3 runs from the conserved cysteine through the conserved F or W. D genes are given only for firm matches. The listing skips clone size in some rows; elsewhere it reads once, few, many or a size class.

>13|TRBV7-8|NA|TRBJ1-2|NA
CASSLAAGYGYTF
TGTGCCAGCAGCTTAGCCGCAGGCTATGGCTACACCTTC
>14|TRBV30|TRBD2|TRBJ2-7|NA
CAWRTSGRGYEQYF
TGTGCCTGGAGGACTAGCGGGAGGGGGTACGAGCAGTACTTC
>13|TRBV10-2|TRBD1|TRBJ1-1|NA
CASTGRGLAEAFF
TGCGCCAGCACGGGCAGGGGGCTCGCTGAAGCTTTCTTT
>14|TRBV5-1|NA|TRBJ2-7|once
CASSLVTGSYEQYF
TGCGCCAGCAGCTTAGTAACGGGTTCCTACGAGCAGTACTTC
>15|TRBV4-3|NA|TRBJ2-1|NA
CASSQGTGLRNEQFF
TGCGCCAGCAGCCAAGGGACAGGACTAAGGAATGAGCAGTTCTTC
>13|TRBV3-1/TRBV3-2|NA|TRBJ2-2|many
CASRTDYTGELFF
TGTGCCAGCAGAACAGATTACACCGGGGAGCTGTTTTTT
>11|TRBV7-9|NA|TRBJ2-7|few
CASSPFHEQYF
TGTGCCAGCAGTCCCTTTCACGAGCAGTACTTC
>14|TRBV29-1|NA|TRBJ2-1|NA
CSVVRAVSYNEQFF
TGCAGCGTTGTTCGCGCTGTCTCCTACAATGAGCAGTTCTTC
>15|TRBV27|NA|TRBJ1-5|NA
CASSFGGAGNQPQHF
TGTGCCAGCAGTTTCGGGGGAGCCGGCAATCAGCCCCAGCATTTT
>16|TRBV30|TRBD2|TRBJ2-3|NA
CAWRKPGLAGGGTQYF
TGTGCCTGGAGAAAGCCGGGACTAGCGGGAGGTGGTACGCAGTATTTT
>15|TRBV4-3|NA|TRBJ2-2|NA
CASSQDGTNTGELFF
TGCGCCAGCAGCCAAGACGGGACGAACACCGGGGAGCTGTTTTTT
>15|TRBV19|NA|TRBJ2-7|NA
CASSFGEAGRYEQYF
TGTGCCAGTAGCTTCGGGGAGGCAGGACGGTACGAGCAGTACTTC
>15|TRBV5-4|NA|TRBJ1-1|NA
CASSLNGQIFTEAFF
TGTGCCAGCAGCTTGAATGGACAGATTTTCACTGAAGCTTTCTTT
>13|TRBV4-2|NA|TRBJ2-7|NA
CASSQGRVEEQYF
TGTGCCAGCAGCCAAGGCAGGGTGGAGGAGCAGTACTTC
>15|TRBV27|TRBD1|TRBJ2-3|NA
CASTKQGGYTDTQYF
TGTGCCAGCACCAAACAGGGGGGATACACAGATACGCAGTATTTT
>14|TRBV6-5|NA|TRBJ1-1|NA
CATREGGMNTEAFF
TGTGCCACCAGGGAGGGGGGGATGAACACTGAAGCTTTCTTT
>14|TRBV4-1|NA|TRBJ1-1|NA
CASSQDRQGVSAFF
TGCGCCAGCAGCCAAGATAGGCAGGGTGTTTCGGCTTTCTTT
>16|TRBV5-6|NA|TRBJ1-6|NA
CASSFYRQAYNSPLHF
TGTGCCAGCAGCTTCTACCGACAGGCCTATAATTCACCCCTCCACTTT
>15|TRBV9|NA|TRBJ2-2|NA
CASSVRQEVTGELFF
TGTGCCAGCAGCGTGCGGCAGGAGGTCACCGGGGAGCTGTTTTTT
>15|TRBV4-2|NA|TRBJ1-5|NA
CASSQGIEGGQPQHF
TGTGCCAGCAGCCAAGGAATCGAGGGTGGTCAGCCCCAGCATTTT
>15|TRBV3-1/TRBV3-2|NA|TRBJ2-2|NA
CASSQDRGGTGELFF
TGTGCCAGCAGCCAAGATCGAGGTGGCACCGGGGAGCTGTTTTTT
>19|TRBV6-4|TRBD2|TRBJ2-6|NA
CASSDRGLAGGFGANVLTF
TGTGCCAGCAGTGACAGAGGACTAGCGGGAGGATTTGGGGCCAACGTCCTGACTTTC
>13|TRBV19|NA|TRBJ2-7|NA
CATRDSNGYEQYF
TGTGCCACCCGCGATAGCAACGGCTACGAGCAGTACTTC
>17|TRBV24-1|TRBD2|TRBJ2-3|NA
CATSDPGLAGEGDTQYF
TGTGCCACCAGTGACCCGGGACTAGCGGGAGAAGGTGATACGCAGTATTTT
>15|TRBV6-1|TRBD2|TRBJ2-5|once
CASSRTSGSGETQYF
TGTGCCAGCAGTAGGACTAGCGGGAGTGGAGAGACCCAGTACTTC
>12|TRBV19|TRBD1|TRBJ1-2|NA
CASSDRESGYTF
TGTGCCAGTAGTGACAGGGAATCTGGCTACACCTTC
>19|TRBV9|TRBD1|TRBJ2-7|once
CASSRLPGTAIGSSYEQYF
TGTGCCAGCAGCCGCCTCCCCGGGACAGCAATCGGAAGCTCCTACGAGCAGTACTTC
>11|TRBV6-2/TRBV6-3|NA|TRBJ2-1|NA
CASSQGNEQFF
TGTGCCAGCAGCCAGGGGAATGAGCAGTTCTTC
>12|TRBV6-6|NA|TRBJ1-5|once
CASSYEGQPQHF
TGTGCCAGCAGTTACGAGGGTCAGCCCCAGCATTTT
>16|TRBV27|NA|TRBJ1-4|once
CASRPNRLSTNEKLFF
TGTGCCAGCAGACCAAACAGGCTTTCAACTAATGAAAAACTGTTTTTT
>12|TRBV18|NA|TRBJ1-1|NA
CASGEPDTEAFF
TGTGCCAGCGGGGAGCCGGACACTGAAGCTTTCTTT
>17|TRBV7-8|TRBD2|TRBJ2-5|NA
CASSGGGASGRRGAQYF
TGTGCCAGCAGCGGCGGCGGGGCTAGCGGGAGGCGAGGGGCCCAGTACTTC
>13|TRBV7-9|TRBD1|TRBJ1-1|NA
CASSWGTVAEAFF
TGTGCCAGCAGCTGGGGGACAGTTGCTGAAGCTTTCTTT
>15|TRBV2|NA|TRBJ1-5|few
CASSEGPTGYQPQHF
TGTGCCAGCAGTGAAGGGCCTACGGGGTACCAGCCCCAGCATTTT
>14|TRBV2|TRBD1|TRBJ1-5|NA
CATHTGEFNQPQHF
TGTGCCACCCATACAGGGGAATTCAATCAGCCCCAGCATTTT
>14|TRBV5-1|TRBD1|TRBJ2-7|NA
CASSLDRGLREQYF
TGCGCCAGCAGCTTGGACAGGGGGCTTCGCGAGCAGTACTTC
>16|TRBV19|TRBD2|TRBJ2-1|once
CASSLRLAGGLNEQFF
TGTGCCAGTAGTTTACGACTAGCGGGAGGGCTGAATGAGCAGTTCTTC